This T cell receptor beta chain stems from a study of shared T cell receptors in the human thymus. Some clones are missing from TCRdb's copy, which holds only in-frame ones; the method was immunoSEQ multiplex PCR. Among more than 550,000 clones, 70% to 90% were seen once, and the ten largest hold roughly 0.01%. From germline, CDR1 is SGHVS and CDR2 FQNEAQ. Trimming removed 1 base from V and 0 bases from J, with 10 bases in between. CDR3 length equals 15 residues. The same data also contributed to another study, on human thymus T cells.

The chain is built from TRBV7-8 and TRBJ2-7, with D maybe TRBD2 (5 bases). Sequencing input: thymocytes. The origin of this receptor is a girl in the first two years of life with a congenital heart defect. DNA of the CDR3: TGTGCCAGCAGCTTAGAACCGGGAAGCTCCTACGAGCAGTACTTC. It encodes CASSLEPGSSYEQYF.